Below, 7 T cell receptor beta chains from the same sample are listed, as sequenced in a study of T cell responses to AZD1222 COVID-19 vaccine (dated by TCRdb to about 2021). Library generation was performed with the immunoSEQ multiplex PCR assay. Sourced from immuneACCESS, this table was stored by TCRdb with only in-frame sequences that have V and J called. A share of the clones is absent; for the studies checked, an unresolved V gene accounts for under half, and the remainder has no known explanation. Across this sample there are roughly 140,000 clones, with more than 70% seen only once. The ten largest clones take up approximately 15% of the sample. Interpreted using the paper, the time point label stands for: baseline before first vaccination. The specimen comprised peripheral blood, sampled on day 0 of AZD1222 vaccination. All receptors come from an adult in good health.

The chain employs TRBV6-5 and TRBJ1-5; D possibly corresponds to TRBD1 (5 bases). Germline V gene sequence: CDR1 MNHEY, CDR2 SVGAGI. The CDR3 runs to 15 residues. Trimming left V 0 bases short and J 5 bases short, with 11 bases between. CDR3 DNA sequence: TGTGCCAGCAGTTACTCGAGACAGCCCCATCAGCCCCAGCATTTT. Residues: CASSYSRQPHQPQHF.

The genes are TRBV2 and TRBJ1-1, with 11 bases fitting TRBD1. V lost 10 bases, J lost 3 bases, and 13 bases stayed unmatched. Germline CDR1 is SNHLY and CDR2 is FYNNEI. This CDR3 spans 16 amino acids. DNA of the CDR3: TGTGCCAACACACCCCAGGACAGGGGGCTTCACACTGAAGCTTTCTTT. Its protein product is CANTPQDRGLHTEAFF.

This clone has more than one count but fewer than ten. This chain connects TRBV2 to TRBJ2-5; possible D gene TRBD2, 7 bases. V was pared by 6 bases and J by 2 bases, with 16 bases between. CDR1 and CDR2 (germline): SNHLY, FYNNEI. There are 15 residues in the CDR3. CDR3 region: CASRQGGTEQETQYF. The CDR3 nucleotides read TGTGCCAGCAGACAGGGAGGGACGGAACAAGAGACCCAGTACTTC.

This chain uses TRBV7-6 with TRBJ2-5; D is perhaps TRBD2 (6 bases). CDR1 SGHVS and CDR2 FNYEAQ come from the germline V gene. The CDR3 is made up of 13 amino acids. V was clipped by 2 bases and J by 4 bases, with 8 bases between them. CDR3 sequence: CASSLIGGETQYF. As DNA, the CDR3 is TGTGCCAGCAGCTTAATCGGGGGAGAGACCCAGTACTTC.

CDR3 coding DNA: TGTGCCAGCAGCGCCCTAGCGGGGGGTGCCGCCTACGAGCAGTACTTC. Its protein is CASSALAGGAAYEQYF. This chain uses TRBV9 with TRBJ2-7, with TRBD2 matching over 11 bases. CDR1 SGDLS and CDR2 YYNGEE come from the germline V gene. CDR3 length: 16 residues. The J segment lost 2 bases and the V segment lost 3 bases, leaving 7 bases of the junction unmatched. The full variable domain, completed using reference TRBV9 and TRBJ2-7, is DSGVTQTPKHLITATGQRVTLRCSPRSGDLSVYWYQQSLDQGLQFLIQYYNGEERAKGNILERFSAQQFPDLHSELNLSSLELGDSALYFCASSALAGGAAYEQYFGPGTRLTVT.

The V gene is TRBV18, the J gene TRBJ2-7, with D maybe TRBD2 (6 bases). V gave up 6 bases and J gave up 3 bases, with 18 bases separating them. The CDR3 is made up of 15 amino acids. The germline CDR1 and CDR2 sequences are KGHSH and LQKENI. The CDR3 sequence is CASSKVGGVNYEQYF. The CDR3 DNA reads TGTGCCAGCTCCAAGGTGGGGGGTGTTAACTACGAGCAGTACTTC. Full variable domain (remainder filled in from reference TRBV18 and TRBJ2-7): NAGVMQNPRHLVRRRGQEARLRCSPMKGHSHVYWYRQLPEEGLKFMVYLQKENIIDESGMPKERFSAEFPKEGPSILRIQQVVRGDSAAYFCASSKVGGVNYEQYFGPGTRLTVT.

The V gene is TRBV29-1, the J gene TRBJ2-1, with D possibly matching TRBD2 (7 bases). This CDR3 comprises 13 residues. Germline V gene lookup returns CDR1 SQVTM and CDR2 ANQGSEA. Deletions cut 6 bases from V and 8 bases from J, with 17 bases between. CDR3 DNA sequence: TGCAGCGTCCGCCGGGACTACAGGGATGAGCAGTTCTTC. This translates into CSVRRDYRDEQFF.